This record looks at one T cell receptor (beta chain) sequence and its context. The antigen is not known. The sample holds other DNA sequences that translate to the same CDR3. This sample stems from a study of Ad26.COV2.S vaccination and SARS-CoV-2 variants. Study at large: Ad26.COV2.S given intramuscularly, once or twice 56 days apart.

The germline gives CDR1 LGHDT, CDR2 YNNKEL (reference sequence). V was shortened by 4 bases and J by 0 bases, with 6 bases between the two germline ends. The CDR3 covers 13 residues. The study's findings and limits: Vaccine and placebo recipients had similar non-spike TCR breadth.

Treatment noted: around 19 received Ad26.COV2.S at low or high dose, single or two shots; 5 received placebo; per-sample allocation not given. All samples were drawn on day 63, counting from the first vaccine or placebo injection. An Ad26 vector carrying the Wuhan-strain SARS-CoV-2 spike served as the vaccine. Sequencing was performed with immunoSEQ multiplex PCR; in TCRdb, only in-frame clones are kept and a portion is missing. Of fewer than 400,000 clones in the sample, 86% are singletons; the top ten hold approximately 1.9%. This TCR came from a person between 18 and 59 years old who received the Ad26.COV2.S COVID-19 vaccine or a placebo. The rearrangement links TRBV3-1 (or the pseudogene TRBV3-2) to TRBJ1-1; D is unresolved. The source material was peripheral blood, sampled in a trial of Ad26.COV2.S vaccine versus placebo. In DNA, the CDR3 is TGTGCCAGCAGCCCCCGAATGAACACTGAAGCTTTCTTT. Translation: CASSPRMNTEAFF.